Each of the 32 T cell receptor beta chains below was sequenced from the same sample in a study of cytomegalovirus exposure and HLA in healthy donors. Clones were sequenced by immunoSEQ multiplex PCR, and TCRdb holds only the in-frame ones, with some missing. The table lists 90,000 to 150,000 clones, more than 75% of them singletons, with roughly 2% in the top ten. Sequenced input: PBMCs. The receptors derive from a woman under 40 in good health and CMV-seronegative.

CDR3: CASSYLSQNYEQYF. For the CDR3, the DNA is TGTGCCAGCAGTTACTTAAGCCAAAACTACGAGCAGTACTTC. This chain connects TRBV6-5 to TRBJ2-7; D uncertain. V gave up 1 base and J gave up 3 bases, with 10 bases separating them. The CDR3 consists of 14 residues. Germline V gives CDR1 MNHEY, CDR2 SVGAGI.

The count of this clone is one. V and J are TRBV18 and TRBJ1-3; D not resolved. V was shortened by 3 bases and J by 0 bases, with 15 bases between the two germline ends. This CDR3 spans 17 amino acids. CDR1 and CDR2 from the germline V gene are KGHSH and LQKENI. CDR3 residues: CASSPISTGSSGNTIYF. The CDR3 DNA reads as TGTGCCAGCTCACCCATATCGACGGGGAGCTCTGGAAACACCATATATTTT.

The chain is built from TRBV6-1 and TRBJ1-5; 7 bases agree with TRBD1. CDR3 length equals 15 residues. Looked up from germline, CDR1 is MNHNS and CDR2 is SASEGT. The V and J ends lost 5 bases and 11 bases, in that order; junction bases with no gene match: 15. The DNA of the CDR3 is TGTGCCAGCAGTCCTCCTGACAGGGTAATCATGACCCAGCATTTT. This translates into CASSPPDRVIMTQHF.

This clone was detected only once. The CDR3: CASSAQENTEAFF. CDR3 DNA: TGTGCCAGCAGCGCACAGGAGAACACTGAAGCTTTCTTT. The rearrangement joins TRBV7-2 to TRBJ1-1; perhaps TRBD1 as D (5 bases). This CDR3 has 13 residues. CDR1 is SGHTA, CDR2 FQGNSA, per germline. V lost 5 bases and J 1 base, leaving 8 bases between the germline ends.

The sample holds a few counts of this clone. The chain uses TRBV5-1 and TRBJ2-7; D gene unclear. CDR1 is SGHRS, CDR2 YFSETQ, per germline. V lost 0 bases and J lost 3, with 7 bases in between. CDR3 size: 13 residues. The CDR3: CASSLDSRYEQYF. In DNA form, the CDR3 reads TGCGCCAGCAGCTTGGACAGCCGCTACGAGCAGTACTTC. The whole variable domain, remainder taken from reference TRBV5-1 and TRBJ2-7, is KAGVTQTPRYLIKTRGQQVTLSCSPISGHRSVSWYQQTPGQGLQFLFEYFSETQRNKGNFPGRFSGRQFSNSRSEMNVSTLELGDSALYLCASSLDSRYEQYFGPGTRLTVT.

The V and J genes are TRBV30 and TRBJ2-1; 7 bases align to TRBD1. V trimming: 4 bases; J trimming: 5 bases; junction bases outside the gene matches: 8. The CDR3 is 14 residues long. Germline CDR1 is GTSNPN and CDR2 is SVGIG (reference sequence). Here the CDR3 DNA reads TGTGCCTGGACCTCGGGACAGACCAACAATGAGCAGTTCTTC. Residues: CAWTSGQTNNEQFF.

A note on this clone: The same CDR3 also results from other DNA sequences found in this sample. The chain is built from TRBV7-2 and TRBJ2-3, with 9 bases identical to TRBD1. In germline, CDR1 is SGHTA, CDR2 FQGNSA. The CDR3 totals 16 residues. V was clipped by 5 bases and J by 0 bases; unmatched bases: 6. CDR3 DNA: TGTGCCAGCAGCCCCCGACAGGGGGGAAGCACAGATACGCAGTATTTT. Encoded protein: CASSPRQGGSTDTQYF.

This clone came up once. The V call is TRBV5-4, the J call TRBJ1-1; D might be TRBD1 (6 bases). CDR1 is SGHNT and CDR2 is YYREEE in the germline V gene (reference sequence). V was cut by 1 base and J by 7 bases, with 20 bases left in between. This CDR3 is 16 amino acids long. The CDR3 loop is CASSLPLRGGSSEAFF. The CDR3 DNA reads as TGTGCCAGCAGCTTGCCACTTAGGGGGGGGTCAAGTGAAGCTTTCTTT. Complete variable domain (other parts from reference TRBV5-4 and TRBJ1-1): ETGVTQSPTHLIKTRGQQVTLRCSSQSGHNTVSWYQQALGQGPQFIFQYYREEENGRGNFPPRFSGLQFPNYSSELNVNALELDDSALYLCASSLPLRGGSSEAFFGQGTRLTVV.

Remarks on this clone: The junction differs from germline at one of its ends, possibly a read error. V gene TRBV6-6 combines with J gene TRBJ2-1; TRBD2 matches 10 bases. Germline V gene lookup returns CDR1 MNHNY and CDR2 SVGAGI (reference sequence). CDR3 length equals 14 residues. CDR3 in DNA: TGTGCCAGCAGTCAGGGTAGCGGGGGGCCCCGGGTGATCTTC. Its translation is CASSQGSGGPRVIF.

The V call is TRBV2, the J call TRBJ1-2, with 8 nucleotides matching TRBD1. Germline CDR1 is SNHLY and CDR2 is FYNNEI. V was clipped by 3 bases and J by 7 bases; unmatched bases: 7. CDR3 length equals 14 residues. This CDR3 reads CASSERAGGRGYTF. The CDR3 DNA reads as TGTGCCAGCAGTGAGCGGGCAGGGGGCCGTGGCTACACCTTC.

The chain links TRBV19 to TRBJ2-7, with TRBD1 matching over 9 bases. V trimming: 3 bases; J trimming: 1 base; junction bases outside the gene matches: 4. This CDR3 is built from 15 residues. CDR1 and CDR2 (germline): LNHDA, SQIVND (reference sequence). The CDR3 nucleotides read TGTGCCAGTAGTATGGTACAGGGGGCTTCCTACGAGCAGTACTTC. Protein sequence: CASSMVQGASYEQYF. Based on the CDR3 plus reference TRBV19 and TRBJ2-7, the full variable domain is DGGITQSPKYLFRKEGQNVTLSCEQNLNHDAMYWYRQDPGQGLRLIYYSQIVNDFQKGDIAEGYSVSREKKESFPLTVTSAQKNPTAFYLCASSMVQGASYEQYFGPGTRLTVT.

The chain combines TRBV5-1 with TRBJ1-6, with 8 nucleotides matching TRBD1. Germline V gene data show CDR1 as SGHRS and CDR2 as YFSETQ. CDR3 length: 15 amino acids. V shed 0 bases, J shed 9 bases, and the junction held 5 bases outside the gene matches. The CDR3 loop reads CASSLAQGASSPLHF. For the CDR3, the DNA is TGCGCCAGCAGCTTGGCTCAGGGGGCGAGTTCACCCCTCCACTTT.

This clone is a singleton in its sample. This chain links TRBV5-1 with TRBJ1-2, with D unresolved. The CDR3 has 13 residues. Germline V gene lookup returns CDR1 SGHRS and CDR2 YFSETQ. The V end was cut by 4 bases, the J end by 4 bases, with 11 bases between. Here the CDR3 reads CASSTHWSYGYTF. DNA for the CDR3: TGCGCCAGCAGCACACATTGGTCCTATGGCTACACCTTC.

V usage is TRBV11-2 and J usage is TRBJ2-5; D ambiguous. The V and J ends lost 5 bases and 0 bases respectively, with 7 bases between them. Germline V gene sequence: CDR1 SGHAT, CDR2 FQNNGV. The CDR3 has 13 residues. The CDR3 DNA sequence: TGTGCCAGCAGCCCCCCCTACCAAGAGACCCAGTACTTC. It yields the protein CASSPPYQETQYF.

The chain has TRBV7-8 and TRBJ1-3; D is possibly TRBD1 (6 bases). CDR3 length: 16 amino acids. Germline V gives CDR1 SGHVS, CDR2 FQNEAQ. Trimming cost V 1 base and J 12 bases, with 22 bases left between them. This CDR3 reads CASSLGTASLGTGIYF. The CDR3 nucleotides are TGTGCCAGCAGCTTAGGGACAGCGTCTCTAGGAACGGGCATATATTTT.

The V gene is TRBV5-5, the J gene TRBJ1-1; no definite D call. Germline values: CDR1 SGHKS, CDR2 YYEKEE (reference sequence). With 7 bases removed from V and 5 bases from J, the gap between germline ends came to 9 bases. The CDR3 spans 11 residues. The CDR3 coding sequence is TGTGCCAGCTCCCGGGATACTGAAGCTTTCTTT. Protein: CASSRDTEAFF.

This rearrangement joins TRBV7-2 to TRBJ2-3; TRBD2 agrees at 8 bases. Unmatched junction bases numbered 11, after V lost 5 bases and J lost 1 base. Germline values: CDR1 SGHTA, CDR2 FQGNSA. The CDR3 is 17 amino acids. The CDR3 sequence is CASSRPRASGRTDTQYF. CDR3 nucleotide sequence: TGTGCCAGCAGCCGTCCCCGGGCTAGCGGGCGCACAGATACGCAGTATTTT.

The chain carries TRBV7-9 and TRBJ1-1; 9 bases fit TRBD1. In germline, CDR1 is SEHNR, CDR2 FQNEAQ (reference sequence). With 5 bases clipped from V and 4 bases from J, the junction kept 11 bases outside the gene matches. This CDR3 has 16 amino acids. The CDR3, as DNA: TGTGCCAGCAGCACCCCGACAGGGGGTAAACCCACTGAAGCTTTCTTT. Its translation: CASSTPTGGKPTEAFF.

V is TRBV7-2 and J is TRBJ1-5, with no clear D. V was pared by 1 base and J by 4 bases, with 11 bases between. Per the germline V gene, CDR1 is SGHTA and CDR2 is FQGNSA. The CDR3 covers 15 residues. CDR3 bases: TGTGCCAGCAGCTTAGGGCGTCAGGTTAATCAGCCCCAGCATTTT. Translated: CASSLGRQVNQPQHF.

The V and J genes are TRBV5-1 and TRBJ2-3, with TRBD2 matching over 12 bases. Germline values: CDR1 SGHRS, CDR2 YFSETQ. CDR3 length: 16 residues. The J segment lost 3 bases and the V segment lost 3 bases, leaving 5 bases of the junction unmatched. The CDR3 region has the DNA TGCGCCAGCAGCTCGCCGACTAGCGGGGGAACAGATACGCAGTATTTT. Translation gives CASSSPTSGGTDTQYF.

The chain couples TRBV30 to TRBJ1-2; the D is unclear. Germline V CDR1 and CDR2: GTSNPN, SVGIG (reference sequence). V was trimmed by 2 bases and J by 5 bases, leaving 15 bases between them. The CDR3 contains 14 residues. The CDR3, as DNA: TGTGCCTGGAGTATGGACTGGGAGAGGTATGGCTACACCTTC. Protein sequence: CAWSMDWERYGYTF.

The CDR3 region has the DNA TGCGCCAGCAGCTTGGGGCAGGGGGCCTCCTACAATGAGCAGTTCTTC. Translating gives CASSLGQGASYNEQFF. J is TRBJ2-1 and V is TRBV5-1; 8 nucleotides match TRBD1. CDR1 is SGHRS and CDR2 is YFSETQ in the germline V gene. The CDR3 sequence is 16 residues long. After removal of 0 bases from V and 0 bases from J, the junction contained 2 bases not matched to a gene.

This clone was detected only a few times. This chain uses TRBV11-2 with TRBJ1-5; 9 bases agree with TRBD1. The CDR3 has 14 amino acids. The germline gives CDR1 SGHAT, CDR2 FQNNGV. Trimming took 5 bases from V and 4 from J; bases not matched to a gene: 3. The CDR3 region has the DNA TGTGCCAGCAGCCTGACAGGGGGGAATCAGCCCCAGCATTTT. It specifies CASSLTGGNQPQHF.

This chain links TRBV5-1 with TRBJ2-1; perhaps TRBD2 as D (6 bases). From germline, CDR1 is SGHRS and CDR2 YFSETQ. The CDR3 has 18 amino acids. V lost 7 bases, J lost 5 bases, and 28 bases lay in between. The CDR3 loop reads CASRTPRGSLGGNNEQFF. For the CDR3, the DNA is TGCGCCAGCCGAACCCCACGGGGGTCTTTGGGAGGTAACAATGAGCAGTTCTTC.

In nucleotides, the CDR3 is TGTGCCAGCAGCTTATCTGAGATAGCCAAAAACATTCAGTACTTC. It codes for CASSLSEIAKNIQYF. The rearrangement links TRBV7-9 to TRBJ2-4; no clear D. This CDR3 has 15 residues. The germline V gene encodes CDR1 SEHNR and CDR2 FQNEAQ (reference sequence). The V end lost 2 bases, the J end lost 0 bases, and 8 bases lay between the germline ends. The entire variable domain, with the rest obtained from reference TRBV7-9 and TRBJ2-4, is as follows: DTGVSQNPRHKITKRGQNVTFRCDPISEHNRLYWYRQTLGQGPEFLTYFQNEAQLEKSRLLSDRFSAERPKGSFSTLEIQRTEQGDSAMYLCASSLSEIAKNIQYFGAGTRLSVL.

This clone was recorded only once. The rearrangement links TRBV2 to TRBJ1-3; TRBD1 matches 8 bases. The ends lost 9 bases at V and 0 bases at J; junction bases unmatched: 4. Germline lookup yields CDR1 SNHLY and CDR2 FYNNEI. The CDR3 extends over 14 amino acids. The CDR3 DNA reads TGTGCCAGACAGGGGGGGTTCTCTGGAAACACCATATATTTT. Protein sequence: CARQGGFSGNTIYF.

V and J are TRBV9 and TRBJ2-1; possible D gene TRBD1, 6 bases. CDR1 and CDR2 from the germline V gene are SGDLS and YYNGEE. This CDR3 has 15 residues. The V gene lost 3 bases and the J gene lost 0 bases, with 10 bases spanning the gap. Here the CDR3 reads CASSERGNSYNEQFF. Written as DNA, the CDR3 is TGTGCCAGCAGCGAGAGGGGGAACTCCTACAATGAGCAGTTCTTC.

In its sample, this clone was seen a few times. The chain has TRBV27 and TRBJ2-7; 7 bases line up with TRBD1. Unmatched junction bases numbered 4, after V lost 5 bases and J lost 0 bases. Per the germline V gene, CDR1 is MNHEY and CDR2 is SMNVEV (reference sequence). This CDR3 region has 14 residues. The CDR3: CASSRAGGSYEQYF. The CDR3 DNA reads as TGTGCCAGCAGTAGGGCAGGGGGCTCCTACGAGCAGTACTTC.

This chain links TRBV6-5 with TRBJ2-5, with 8 nucleotides matching TRBD1. Germline V gene lookup returns CDR1 MNHEY and CDR2 SVGAGI. Trimming took 6 bases from V and 5 from J; bases not matched to a gene: 8. This CDR3 is 14 amino acids long. The CDR3 DNA follows: TGTGCCAGCAGGTCCACGACAGGGGCCGAGACCCAGTACTTC. Protein sequence: CASRSTTGAETQYF.

The chain links TRBV2 to TRBJ1-1; D possibly corresponds to TRBD1 (5 bases). The germline gives CDR1 SNHLY, CDR2 FYNNEI. The CDR3 has 13 amino acids. V lost 10 bases and J lost 1, with 13 bases in between. This CDR3 reads CATTENSNTEAFF. CDR3 DNA sequence: TGTGCCACGACAGAAAACTCGAACACTGAAGCTTTCTTT.

This rearrangement joins TRBV29-1 to TRBJ1-4; D is perhaps TRBD1 (5 bases). Between the trimmed V and J ends, which lost 7 bases and 1 base, there was a span of 19 bases. In germline, CDR1 is SQVTM, CDR2 ANQGSEA. This CDR3 spans 16 amino acids. This CDR3 reads CSAGGGVLGTNEKLFF. CDR3 DNA: TGCAGCGCCGGTGGAGGGGTACTTGGAACTAATGAAAAACTGTTTTTT.

The chain uses TRBV11-2 and TRBJ2-6, with 10 bases aligning to TRBD1. From germline, CDR1 is SGHAT and CDR2 FQNNGV. Losses at the gene ends were 1 base for V and 0 bases for J; bases not matched to a gene: 3. The CDR3 consists of 18 residues. For the CDR3, the DNA is TGTGCCAGCAGCTTAGTGAGGACAGGGGGCTCTGGGGCCAACGTCCTGACTTTC. Its translation is CASSLVRTGGSGANVLTF.